This T cell receptor (beta chain) appears in the sequencing data of a study of PD-1 blockade in classical Hodgkin lymphoma. About the study: With a 2-week interval, patients received intravenous nivolumab at 3 mg/kg.

From germline, CDR1 is SGDLS and CDR2 YYNGEE. The CDR3 is 15 residues long. The V end lost 3 bases, the J end lost 0 bases, and 10 bases lay between the germline ends. Study outcomes and limitations: The study reported lower baseline TCR diversity in newly diagnosed patients than in healthy donors. Repertoires differed for reasons still undefined, possibly disease activity or prior therapy. The study found that TCR diversity rose significantly by C4D1 in CD4+ but not CD8+ cells.

This clone was recorded only once. Its specificity is unknown. This sample's time point: cycle 4 day 1 (C4D1), after 5 to 7 weeks of nivolumab. With no exception, relapse followed autologous stem cell transplantation in all patients, and brentuximab vedotin exposure varied. Clones were sequenced by immunoSEQ multiplex PCR, and TCRdb holds only the in-frame ones, with some missing. Found here are tens of thousands of clones, about four fifths of them singletons; the top ten hold roughly 15%. This clonotype was obtained from a human donor with classical Hodgkin lymphoma. The chain is built from TRBV9 and TRBJ1-3, with D possibly matching TRBD1 (6 bases). Specimen: peripheral blood mononuclear cells (PBMCs), collected before the fourth cycle of nivolumab. This CDR3 is CASSARGGSGNTIYF. CDR3 nucleotides: TGTGCCAGCAGCGCCAGAGGGGGCTCTGGAAACACCATATATTTT. The full variable domain, completed using reference TRBV9 and TRBJ1-3, is DSGVTQTPKHLITATGQRVTLRCSPRSGDLSVYWYQQSLDQGLQFLIQYYNGEERAKGNILERFSAQQFPDLHSELNLSSLELGDSALYFCASSARGGSGNTIYFGEGSWLTVV.